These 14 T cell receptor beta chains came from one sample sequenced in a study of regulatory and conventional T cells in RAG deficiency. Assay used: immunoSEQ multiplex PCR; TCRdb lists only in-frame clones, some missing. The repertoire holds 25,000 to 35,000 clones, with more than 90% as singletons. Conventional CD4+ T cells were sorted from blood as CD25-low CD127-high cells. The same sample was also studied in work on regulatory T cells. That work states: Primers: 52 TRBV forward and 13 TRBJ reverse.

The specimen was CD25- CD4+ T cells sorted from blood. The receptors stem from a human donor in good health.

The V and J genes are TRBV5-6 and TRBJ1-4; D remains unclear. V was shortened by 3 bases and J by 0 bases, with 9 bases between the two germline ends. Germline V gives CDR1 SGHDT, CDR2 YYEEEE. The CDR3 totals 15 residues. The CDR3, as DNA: TGTGCCAGCAGCTCCCTGGGAGCAACTAATGAAAAACTGTTTTTT. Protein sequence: CASSSLGATNEKLFF.

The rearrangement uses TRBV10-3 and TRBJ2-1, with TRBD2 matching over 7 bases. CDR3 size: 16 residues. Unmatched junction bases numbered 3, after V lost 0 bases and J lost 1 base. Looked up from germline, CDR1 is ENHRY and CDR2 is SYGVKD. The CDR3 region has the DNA TGTGCCATCAGTGAGTCACCTAGCGGATCCTACAATGAGCAGTTCTTC. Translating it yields CAISESPSGSYNEQFF.

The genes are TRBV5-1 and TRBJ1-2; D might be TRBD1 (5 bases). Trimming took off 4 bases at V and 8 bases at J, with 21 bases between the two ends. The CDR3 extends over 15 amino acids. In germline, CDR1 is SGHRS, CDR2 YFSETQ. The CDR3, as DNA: TGCGCCAGCAGCCCGCAGGGTTGGGGATTCTACGGCTACACCTTC. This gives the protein CASSPQGWGFYGYTF.

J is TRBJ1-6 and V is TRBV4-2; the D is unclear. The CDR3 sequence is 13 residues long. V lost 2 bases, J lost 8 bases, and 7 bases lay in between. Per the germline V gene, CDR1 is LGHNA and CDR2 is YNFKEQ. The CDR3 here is CASSQWEDSPLHF. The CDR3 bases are TGTGCCAGCAGCCAATGGGAGGATTCACCCCTCCACTTT.

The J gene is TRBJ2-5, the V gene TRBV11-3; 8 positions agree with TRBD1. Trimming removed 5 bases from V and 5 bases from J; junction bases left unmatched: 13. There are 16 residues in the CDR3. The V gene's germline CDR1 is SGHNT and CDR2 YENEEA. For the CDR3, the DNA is TGTGCCAGCAGCCCCGGGCAGGGGGCAGCTAGGGAGACCCAGTACTTC. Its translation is CASSPGQGAARETQYF.

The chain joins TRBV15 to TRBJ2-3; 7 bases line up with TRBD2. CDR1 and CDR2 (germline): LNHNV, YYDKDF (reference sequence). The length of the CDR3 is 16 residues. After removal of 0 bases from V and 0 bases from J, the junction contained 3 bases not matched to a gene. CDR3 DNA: TGTGCCACCAGCAGAGATCTTAGCGGGAGCACAGATACGCAGTATTTT. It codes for CATSRDLSGSTDTQYF.

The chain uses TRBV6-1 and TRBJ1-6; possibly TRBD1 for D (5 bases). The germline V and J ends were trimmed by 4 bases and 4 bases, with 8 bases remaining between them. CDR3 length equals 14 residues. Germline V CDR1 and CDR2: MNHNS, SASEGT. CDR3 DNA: TGTGCCAGCAGTGCAGGGCCTTATAATTCACCCCTCCACTTT. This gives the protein CASSAGPYNSPLHF.

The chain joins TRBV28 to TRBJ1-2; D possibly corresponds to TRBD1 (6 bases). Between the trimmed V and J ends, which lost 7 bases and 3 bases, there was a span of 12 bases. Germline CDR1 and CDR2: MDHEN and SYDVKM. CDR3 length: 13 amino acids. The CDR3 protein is CASIRGGYYGYTF. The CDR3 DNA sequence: TGTGCCAGCATCCGTGGGGGCTACTATGGCTACACCTTC.

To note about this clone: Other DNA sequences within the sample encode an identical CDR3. The CDR3 sequence: CASSLGGTSGGEETQYF. CDR3 DNA sequence: TGTGCCAGCAGCTTGGGGGGGACTAGCGGGGGCGAAGAGACCCAGTACTTC. This chain joins TRBV5-4 and TRBJ2-5, with TRBD2 matching over 14 bases. Trimming cost V 0 bases and J 3 bases; bases outside gene matches: 4. CDR3 length: 17 residues. In germline, CDR1 is SGHNT, CDR2 YYREEE (reference sequence).

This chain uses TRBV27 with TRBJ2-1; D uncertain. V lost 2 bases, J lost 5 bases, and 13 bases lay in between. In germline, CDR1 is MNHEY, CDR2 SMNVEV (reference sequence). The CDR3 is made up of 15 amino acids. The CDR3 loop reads CASSLILRLHNEQFF. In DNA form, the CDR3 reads TGTGCCAGCAGTTTAATCCTCAGACTCCACAATGAGCAGTTCTTC.

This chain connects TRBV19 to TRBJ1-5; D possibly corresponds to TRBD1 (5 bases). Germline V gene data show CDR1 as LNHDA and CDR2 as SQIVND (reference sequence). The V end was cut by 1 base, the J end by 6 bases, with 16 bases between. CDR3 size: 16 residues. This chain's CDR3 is CASSIGSGAVGQPQHF. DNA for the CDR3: TGTGCCAGTAGTATAGGTTCTGGGGCGGTTGGTCAGCCCCAGCATTTT.

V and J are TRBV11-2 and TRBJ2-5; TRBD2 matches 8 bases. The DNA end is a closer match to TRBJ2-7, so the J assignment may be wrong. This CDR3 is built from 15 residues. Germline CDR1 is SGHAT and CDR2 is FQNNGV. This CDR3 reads CASTWASGLSYEQYF. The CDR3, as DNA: TGTGCCAGCACCTGGGCTAGCGGGCTCTCCTACGAGCAGTACTTC.

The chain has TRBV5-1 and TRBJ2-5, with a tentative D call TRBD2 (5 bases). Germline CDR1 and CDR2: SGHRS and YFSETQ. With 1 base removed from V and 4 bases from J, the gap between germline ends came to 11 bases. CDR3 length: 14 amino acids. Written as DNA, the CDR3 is TGCGCCAGCAGCTTGAGAGGGCGCGGAGAGACCCAGTACTTC. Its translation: CASSLRGRGETQYF. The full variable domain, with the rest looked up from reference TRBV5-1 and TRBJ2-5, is KAGVTQTPRYLIKTRGQQVTLSCSPISGHRSVSWYQQTPGQGLQFLFEYFSETQRNKGNFPGRFSGRQFSNSRSEMNVSTLELGDSALYLCASSLRGRGETQYFGPGTRLLVL.

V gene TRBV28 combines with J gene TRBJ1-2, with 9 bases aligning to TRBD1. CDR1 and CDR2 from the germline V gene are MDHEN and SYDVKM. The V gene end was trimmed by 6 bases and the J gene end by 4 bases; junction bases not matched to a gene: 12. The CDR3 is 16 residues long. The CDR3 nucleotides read TGTGCCAGCAGCCCCGGGACAGGGCTTAAAATCTATGGCTACACCTTC. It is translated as CASSPGTGLKIYGYTF.